This is a list of T cell receptor beta chains from one sample in a study of T cell responses to AZD1222 COVID-19 vaccine. TCRdb keeps only in-frame clones here, not all; method: immunoSEQ multiplex PCR. The data show approximately 120,000 clones, 70% to 90% seen once. Source: peripheral blood, taken on day 0 of AZD1222 vaccination. These receptors all come from an adult in good health. Each CDR3 is given with its conserved first and last residue. The D gene is left open where the match is weak. The size field is filled for only some rows; it gives once, few, many or a size class.

size	V	length	J	D	CDR3	DNA
.	TRBV5-6	15	TRBJ1-1	TRBD1	CASSLWTGGDTEAFF	TGTGCCAGCAGCTTGTGGACAGGGGGTGACACTGAAGCTTTCTTT
.	TRBV3-1/TRBV3-2	12	TRBJ1-1	.	CASSRMNTEAFF	TGTGCCAGCAGCCGTATGAACACTGAAGCTTTCTTT
once	TRBV5-8	13	TRBJ1-5	.	CASTPRGIQPQHF	TGTGCCAGCACCCCGAGGGGGATTCAGCCCCAGCATTTT
once	TRBV19	18	TRBJ1-6	TRBD1	CASSIQTRGTGGGPPLHF	TGTGCCAGTAGTATTCAAACGAGAGGAACAGGGGGCGGACCACCCCTCCACTTT
.	TRBV5-6	16	TRBJ2-3	TRBD2	CASSLELAGSTDTQYF	TGTGCCAGCAGCTTGGAGCTAGCGGGAAGCACAGATACGCAGTATTTT
.	TRBV20-1	13	TRBJ2-7	.	CSASPGLVYEQYF	TGCAGTGCTAGTCCAGGGTTGGTCTACGAGCAGTACTTC
.	TRBV7-9	14	TRBJ2-3	.	CASSFWTGTDTQYF	TGTGCCAGCAGCTTCTGGACAGGCACAGATACGCAGTATTTT
.	TRBV4-1	12	TRBJ1-1	.	CASSQDPEKAFF	TGCGCCAGCAGCCAAGATCCCGAGAAAGCTTTCTTT
.	TRBV11-2	12	TRBJ1-1	.	CASSWDLSEAFF	TGTGCCAGCAGCTGGGACTTATCTGAAGCTTTCTTT
.	TRBV9	15	TRBJ2-3	TRBD2	CASSEGLAGFDTQYF	TGTGCCAGCAGCGAGGGACTAGCGGGATTTGATACGCAGTATTTT
.	TRBV6-5	15	TRBJ1-1	TRBD1	CASSYLGGTNTEAFF	TGTGCCAGCAGTTACTTAGGGGGCACGAACACTGAAGCTTTCTTT
.	TRBV7-3	12	TRBJ2-1	.	CASSHYSGEQFF	TGTGCCAGCAGCCACTACAGCGGTGAGCAGTTCTTC
.	TRBV5-1	14	TRBJ2-7	TRBD2	CASSFSGGTYEQYF	TGCGCCAGCAGCTTCTCGGGAGGGACCTACGAGCAGTACTTC
few	TRBV28	12	TRBJ2-7	TRBD1	CATNRGLYEQYF	TGTGCCACCAACAGGGGTCTCTACGAGCAGTACTTC
.	TRBV27	14	TRBJ1-2	.	CASSSDSGDYGYTF	TGTGCCAGCAGTTCCGACTCGGGGGACTATGGCTACACCTTC
.	TRBV4-1	13	TRBJ2-3	.	CASSPGTTDTQYF	TGCGCCAGCAGCCCAGGGACCACAGATACGCAGTATTTT
.	TRBV12-5	20	TRBJ2-6	.	CASGLITRGFLASGANVLTF	TGTGCTAGTGGTTTGATAACGAGGGGGTTTCTAGCCTCTGGGGCCAACGTCCTGACTTTC
.	TRBV11-2	15	TRBJ2-5	.	CASSFAETFQETQYF	TGTGCCAGCAGCTTTGCGGAGACTTTCCAAGAGACCCAGTACTTC
.	TRBV7-8	17	TRBJ2-2	.	CASSLAGGTDDTGELFF	TGTGCCAGCAGCTTAGCGGGGGGGACAGATGACACCGGGGAGCTGTTTTTT